A selection of T cell receptor beta chains follows, all from one sample in a study of metastatic and nonmetastatic thyroid tumors. MiXCR re-clonotyped the PCR reads for TCRdb. The top ten clones hold roughly 18% of a sample with roughly 4,900 clones, approximately 30% of them seen once. The sample taken for sequencing was adjacent normal tissue. These receptors were taken from a female donor with papillary thyroid cancer or a benign thyroid nodule (not recorded which). Some clones in this sample may be carry-over from other donors' samples. Both conserved end residues are part of each CDR3. D genes are given only for firm matches. Expanded clones are given a class, and other clones once, few, many or no size at all.

CDR3 protein: CSVYGVEAATNYGYTF
CDR3 DNA: TGCAGCGTTTACGGTGTGGAGGCTGCCACTAACTATGGCTACACCTTC
J gene: TRBJ1-2
D gene: .
clone size: few
CDR3 length: 16
V gene: TRBV29-1

CDR3 protein: CASSPGSRNEQFF
CDR3 DNA: TGTGCCAGTAGCCCCGGCAGCCGCAATGAGCAGTTCTTC
J gene: TRBJ2-1
D gene: .
clone size: medium-sized
CDR3 length: 13
V gene: TRBV12-3/TRBV12-4

CDR3 protein: CSASGLAGGPGDNEQFF
CDR3 DNA: TGCAGTGCTAGTGGTTTAGCGGGAGGGCCAGGGGACAATGAGCAGTTCTTC
J gene: TRBJ2-1
D gene: TRBD2
clone size: .
CDR3 length: 17
V gene: TRBV20-1

CDR3 protein: CASRATDTQYF
CDR3 DNA: TGTGCCAGCAGAGCCACAGATACGCAGTATTTT
J gene: TRBJ2-3
D gene: .
clone size: medium-sized
CDR3 length: 11
V gene: TRBV2

CDR3 protein: CASSKGGTRPFYEQYF
CDR3 DNA: TGTGCCAGCAGTAAAGGAGGGACTAGGCCTTTCTACGAGCAGTACTTC
J gene: TRBJ2-7
D gene: TRBD2
clone size: few
CDR3 length: 16
V gene: TRBV6-1

CDR3 protein: CASSERGNTEAFF
CDR3 DNA: TGTGCCAGCAGTGAGAGGGGGAACACTGAAGCTTTCTTT
J gene: TRBJ1-1
D gene: .
clone size: large
CDR3 length: 13
V gene: TRBV2

CDR3 protein: CASSDGGSNSEQFF
CDR3 DNA: TGCGCCAGCAGTGATGGCGGGAGTAATAGTGAGCAGTTCTTC
J gene: TRBJ2-1
D gene: TRBD2
clone size: .
CDR3 length: 14
V gene: TRBV10-1

CDR3 protein: CASSEDVSSTGELFF
CDR3 DNA: TGTGCCAGCAGTGAAGATGTCTCCTCCACCGGGGAGCTGTTTTTT
J gene: TRBJ2-2
D gene: .
clone size: large
CDR3 length: 15
V gene: TRBV6-1

CDR3 protein: CASSLTPRVDNEQFF
CDR3 DNA: TGTGCCAGCTCCCTAACACCAAGGGTTGACAATGAGCAGTTCTTC
J gene: TRBJ2-1
D gene: .
clone size: .
CDR3 length: 15
V gene: TRBV27

CDR3 protein: CASSYPGQGSREQYF
CDR3 DNA: TGTGCCAGCAGTTACCCGGGACAGGGGTCGAGGGAGCAGTACTTC
J gene: TRBJ2-7
D gene: TRBD1
clone size: few
CDR3 length: 15
V gene: TRBV6-2/TRBV6-3

CDR3 protein: CSARLPGRFDRTQYF
CDR3 DNA: TGCAGTGCTCGATTACCGGGACGTTTCGACCGAACGCAGTATTTT
J gene: TRBJ2-3
D gene: .
clone size: .
CDR3 length: 15
V gene: TRBV20-1

CDR3 protein: CASSPRIDETGELFF
CDR3 DNA: TGCGCCAGCAGCCCACGGATCGACGAGACCGGGGAGCTGTTTTTT
J gene: TRBJ2-2
D gene: .
clone size: .
CDR3 length: 15
V gene: TRBV4-3

CDR3 protein: CASSLRRDSDNEQFF
CDR3 DNA: TGTGCCAGCAGCTTGCGCCGGGACTCAGACAATGAGCAGTTCTTC
J gene: TRBJ2-1
D gene: .
clone size: medium-sized
CDR3 length: 15
V gene: TRBV2

CDR3 protein: CASSRAWSPTASTDTQYF
CDR3 DNA: TGTGCCAGCAGTCGCGCTTGGAGCCCCACGGCTAGCACAGATACGCAGTATTTT
J gene: TRBJ2-3
D gene: .
clone size: .
CDR3 length: 18
V gene: TRBV6-5

CDR3 protein: CASLDTHTGELFF
CDR3 DNA: TGTGCCTCCCTGGACACGCACACCGGGGAGCTGTTTTTT
J gene: TRBJ2-2
D gene: .
clone size: few
CDR3 length: 13
V gene: TRBV6-1

CDR3 protein: CASSSVRGRRYEQYF
CDR3 DNA: TGTGCCAGCAGTTCCGTAAGGGGGCGCAGATACGAGCAGTACTTC
J gene: TRBJ2-7
D gene: TRBD1
clone size: few
CDR3 length: 15
V gene: TRBV28

CDR3 protein: CASWPQGDMNTEAFF
CDR3 DNA: TGTGCCAGCTGGCCACAGGGAGACATGAACACTGAAGCTTTCTTT
J gene: TRBJ1-1
D gene: .
clone size: many
CDR3 length: 15
V gene: TRBV6-1

CDR3 protein: CASSVSLAGASEKYF
CDR3 DNA: TGTGCCAGTAGTGTGTCACTAGCGGGGGCCTCCGAGAAGTACTTC
J gene: TRBJ2-7
D gene: TRBD2
clone size: once
CDR3 length: 15
V gene: TRBV19

CDR3 protein: CISVPEAQGGPGTDSNQPQHF
CDR3 DNA: .
J gene: TRBJ1-5
D gene: .
clone size: .
CDR3 length: 21
V gene: TRBV7-5

CDR3 protein: CASSLVVRETQYF
CDR3 DNA: TGTGCCAGCAGTTTAGTAGTTCGGGAGACCCAGTACTTC
J gene: TRBJ2-5
D gene: .
clone size: .
CDR3 length: 13
V gene: TRBV12-3/TRBV12-4

CDR3 protein: CASSEREDYGYTF
CDR3 DNA: TGTGCCAGCAGTGAGAGGGAGGACTATGGCTACACCTTC
J gene: TRBJ1-2
D gene: .
clone size: few
CDR3 length: 13
V gene: TRBV6-1

CDR3 protein: CASSYSLRGGKYEQYF
CDR3 DNA: TGTGCCAGCAGTTACTCGCTTCGCGGCGGAAAATACGAGCAGTACTTC
J gene: TRBJ2-7
D gene: .
clone size: .
CDR3 length: 16
V gene: TRBV6-2/TRBV6-3

CDR3 protein: CSKRGVSGRPTDTQYF
CDR3 DNA: TGCAGTAAAAGAGGAGTAAGCGGGAGGCCCACAGATACGCAGTATTTT
J gene: TRBJ2-3
D gene: TRBD2
clone size: medium-sized
CDR3 length: 16
V gene: TRBV20-1

CDR3 protein: CASRGPGQRDQPQHF
CDR3 DNA: TGTGCCAGTCGGGGACCGGGACAGCGGGATCAGCCCCAGCATTTT
J gene: TRBJ1-5
D gene: TRBD1
clone size: .
CDR3 length: 15
V gene: TRBV19

CDR3 protein: CASSPLAGVRDTQYF
CDR3 DNA: TGTGCCAGCAGTCCACTAGCGGGAGTAAGAGATACGCAGTATTTT
J gene: TRBJ2-3
D gene: TRBD2
clone size: large
CDR3 length: 15
V gene: TRBV28

CDR3 protein: CASSRRTRVGNEQFF
CDR3 DNA: TGTGCCAGCAGCCGCCGGACTCGCGTGGGGAATGAGCAGTTCTTC
J gene: TRBJ2-1
D gene: .
clone size: .
CDR3 length: 15
V gene: TRBV11-2

CDR3 protein: CASKDSGSGDTQYF
CDR3 DNA: TGTGCCAGCAAAGATAGCGGGAGTGGGGATACGCAGTATTTT
J gene: TRBJ2-3
D gene: TRBD2
clone size: .
CDR3 length: 14
V gene: TRBV12-3/TRBV12-4

CDR3 protein: CASIRTMVRGSDTQYF
CDR3 DNA: TGTGCCAGCATCCGCACTATGGTGAGGGGATCAGATACGCAGTATTTT
J gene: TRBJ2-3
D gene: .
clone size: .
CDR3 length: 16
V gene: TRBV2

CDR3 protein: CASSRVLGLDYEQYF
CDR3 DNA: TGCGCCAGCAGCCGCGTTCTGGGACTTGACTACGAGCAGTACTTC
J gene: TRBJ2-7
D gene: .
clone size: .
CDR3 length: 15
V gene: TRBV4-1

CDR3 protein: CASSFLAGGGDEQYF
CDR3 DNA: TGTGCCAGCAGTTTCCTAGCGGGGGGTGGGGACGAGCAGTACTTC
J gene: TRBJ2-7
D gene: TRBD2
clone size: .
CDR3 length: 15
V gene: TRBV28

CDR3 protein: CASSLWETPQTDTRYF
CDR3 DNA: TGTGCCAGCAGTTTGTGGGAGACTCCACAAACAGATACGCGGTATTTT
J gene: TRBJ2-3
D gene: .
clone size: few
CDR3 length: 16
V gene: TRBV28

CDR3 protein: CASSLVPRREQYF
CDR3 DNA: TGTGCCAGCAGCTTAGTACCAAGGCGCGAGCAGTACTTC
J gene: TRBJ2-7
D gene: .
clone size: medium-sized
CDR3 length: 13
V gene: TRBV7-2

CDR3 protein: CASSFSGTGQNSYEQYF
CDR3 DNA: TGTGCCAGCAGTTTTTCAGGGACAGGGCAAAATTCCTACGAGCAGTACTTC
J gene: TRBJ2-7
D gene: TRBD1
clone size: .
CDR3 length: 17
V gene: TRBV27

CDR3 protein: CASSYFNGGRGELFF
CDR3 DNA: TGTGCCAGTAGTTACTTCAACGGGGGGAGAGGGGAGCTGTTTTTT
J gene: TRBJ2-2
D gene: TRBD2
clone size: .
CDR3 length: 15
V gene: TRBV6-7

CDR3 protein: CASSYPTGESTGEQFF
CDR3 DNA: TGTGCCAGCAGTTATCCCACAGGGGAATCCACAGGAGAGCAGTTCTTC
J gene: TRBJ2-1
D gene: TRBD1
clone size: few
CDR3 length: 16
V gene: TRBV6-6

CDR3 protein: CASSDLPGQQYF
CDR3 DNA: TGCGCCAGCAGTGATTTACCGGGACAGCAGTACTTC
J gene: TRBJ2-7
D gene: .
clone size: few
CDR3 length: 12
V gene: TRBV10-1

CDR3 protein: CSARDADGRGQNTEAFF
CDR3 DNA: TGCAGTGCTAGAGACGCCGATGGCAGGGGGCAAAACACTGAAGCTTTCTTT
J gene: TRBJ1-1
D gene: TRBD1
clone size: .
CDR3 length: 17
V gene: TRBV20-1

CDR3 protein: CASSLDTGSILGYTF
CDR3 DNA: TGCGCCAGCAGCTTGGATACGGGGTCGATTTTAGGCTACACCTTC
J gene: TRBJ1-2
D gene: .
clone size: .
CDR3 length: 15
V gene: TRBV5-1

CDR3 protein: CASLPGSSYNSPLHF
CDR3 DNA: TGTGCCAGTCTGCCAGGGAGCTCCTATAATTCACCCCTCCACTTT
J gene: TRBJ1-6
D gene: .
clone size: .
CDR3 length: 15
V gene: TRBV19

CDR3 protein: CASTHRMGEQFF
CDR3 DNA: TGTGCCAGCACCCATCGAATGGGTGAGCAGTTCTTC
J gene: TRBJ2-1
D gene: .
clone size: few
CDR3 length: 12
V gene: TRBV12-3/TRBV12-4

CDR3 protein: CASSIITSGANEQFF
CDR3 DNA: TGTGCCAGTAGTATCATCACTAGCGGAGCAAATGAGCAGTTCTTC
J gene: TRBJ2-1
D gene: TRBD2
clone size: .
CDR3 length: 15
V gene: TRBV19

CDR3 protein: CASLTPIGTGNGYTF
CDR3 DNA: TGTGCCAGCTTAACCCCGATCGGGACAGGTAATGGCTACACCTTC
J gene: TRBJ1-2
D gene: TRBD1
clone size: few
CDR3 length: 15
V gene: TRBV6-9

CDR3 protein: CASSLMFRGLNTEAFF
CDR3 DNA: TGTGCCAGCAGTTTAATGTTCAGGGGGCTTAACACTGAAGCTTTCTTT
J gene: TRBJ1-1
D gene: TRBD1
clone size: few
CDR3 length: 16
V gene: TRBV12-3/TRBV12-4

CDR3 protein: CASSQVNEKLFF
CDR3 DNA: TGTGCAAGCAGTCAGGTGAATGAAAAACTGTTTTTT
J gene: TRBJ1-4
D gene: .
clone size: .
CDR3 length: 12
V gene: TRBV2

CDR3 protein: CSARDSGRGQETQYF
CDR3 DNA: TGCAGTGCTAGAGATTCCGGCAGGGGCCAAGAGACCCAGTACTTC
J gene: TRBJ2-5
D gene: .
clone size: .
CDR3 length: 15
V gene: TRBV20-1

CDR3 protein: CASSARGQGYGYTF
CDR3 DNA: TGTGCCAGCAGCGCTAGGGGACAGGGGTATGGCTACACCTTC
J gene: TRBJ1-2
D gene: TRBD1
clone size: .
CDR3 length: 14
V gene: TRBV7-9

CDR3 protein: CSARGPDRRNTEAFF
CDR3 DNA: TGCAGTGCTAGAGGTCCGGACAGGAGGAACACTGAAGCTTTCTTT
J gene: TRBJ1-1
D gene: TRBD1
clone size: .
CDR3 length: 15
V gene: TRBV20-1

CDR3 protein: CASSLGGEQPQHF
CDR3 DNA: TGTGCCAGCAGCTTAGGAGGGGAGCAGCCCCAGCATTTT
J gene: TRBJ1-5
D gene: .
clone size: .
CDR3 length: 13
V gene: TRBV7-2

CDR3 protein: CASSLASGGYTF
CDR3 DNA: TGTGCCTCTTCCCTGGCGAGCGGTGGCTACACCTTC
J gene: TRBJ1-2
D gene: .
clone size: .
CDR3 length: 12
V gene: TRBV6-1

CDR3 protein: CASSPRQEAFF
CDR3 DNA: TGTGCCAGCAGCCCCCGGCAGGAAGCTTTCTTT
J gene: TRBJ1-1
D gene: .
clone size: .
CDR3 length: 11
V gene: TRBV7-9

CDR3 protein: CARRSRLAGYNEQSF
CDR3 DNA: TGTGCCAGGAGATCTAGACTGGCGGGCTACAATGAGCAGTCCTTC
J gene: TRBJ2-1
D gene: .
clone size: .
CDR3 length: 15
V gene: TRBV28

CDR3 protein: CAWRAGVIHCEAFF
CDR3 DNA: TGTGCCTGGAGGGCGGGGGTGATACACTGTGAAGCTTTCTTT
J gene: TRBJ1-1
D gene: .
clone size: .
CDR3 length: 14
V gene: TRBV30

CDR3 protein: CASSSKGTGLYGMSNQPQHF
CDR3 DNA: TGTGCCAGCAGCTCTAAGGGGACAGGGTTATACGGGATGAGCAATCAGCCCCAGCATTTT
J gene: TRBJ1-5
D gene: TRBD1
clone size: medium-sized
CDR3 length: 20
V gene: TRBV28

CDR3 protein: CASSLKCGGTGVHEQYF
CDR3 DNA: TGTGCCAGCAGCCTGAAGTGTGGGGGGACAGGTGTTCACGAGCAGTACTTC
J gene: TRBJ2-7
D gene: TRBD1
clone size: few
CDR3 length: 17
V gene: TRBV27

CDR3 protein: CASSEGGYEQFF
CDR3 DNA: TGTGCCAGCAGTGAAGGGGGGTACGAGCAGTTCTTC
J gene: TRBJ2-1
D gene: .
clone size: .
CDR3 length: 12
V gene: TRBV6-1

CDR3 protein: CASQGGQGRDEQFF
CDR3 DNA: TGTGCCAGCCAGGGGGGACAGGGGCGAGATGAGCAGTTCTTC
J gene: TRBJ2-1
D gene: TRBD1
clone size: .
CDR3 length: 14
V gene: TRBV11-1

CDR3 protein: CASNDIDTGELFF
CDR3 DNA: TGTGCCAGCAACGATATCGATACCGGGGAGCTGTTTTTT
J gene: TRBJ2-2
D gene: .
clone size: large
CDR3 length: 13
V gene: TRBV28

CDR3 protein: CASSIGFQGARYEQYF
CDR3 DNA: TGTGCCAGTAGTATAGGGTTTCAGGGGGCGCGGTACGAGCAGTACTTC
J gene: TRBJ2-7
D gene: TRBD1
clone size: once
CDR3 length: 16
V gene: TRBV19

CDR3 protein: CASSLGTGGRATNEKLFF
CDR3 DNA: TGTGCCAGCAGCTTGGGGACCGGGGGGAGAGCAACTAATGAAAAACTGTTTTTT
J gene: TRBJ1-4
D gene: .
clone size: medium-sized
CDR3 length: 18
V gene: TRBV5-5